A single sample gave rise to the 5 T cell receptor beta chains below, sequenced in a study of Ad26.COV2.S vaccination and SARS-CoV-2 variants. Treatment: around 19 received Ad26.COV2.S at low or high dose, single or two shots; about 5 received placebo; per-sample allocation not given. Day 63 following the first vaccine or placebo injection was when the samples were taken. Profiled with immunoSEQ multiplex PCR; TCRdb holds only in-frame clones, not every one. The sample carries hundreds of thousands of clones, approximately 90% recorded once. Sequencing used peripheral blood, obtained in a trial of Ad26.COV2.S vaccine versus placebo. All receptors derive from a person aged 18 to 59 who received the Ad26.COV2.S COVID-19 vaccine or a placebo.

This chain connects TRBV6-5 to TRBJ2-7; TRBD2 aligns across 8 bases. J gave up 4 bases and V 8 bases, and 13 bases lay outside the gene matches. CDR1 is MNHEY, CDR2 SVGAGI, per germline. CDR3 length equals 15 residues. The CDR3 DNA follows: TGTGCCAGCGGACATATAGGACTAGCCGCGTACGAGCAGTACTTC. Protein sequence: CASGHIGLAAYEQYF.

J is TRBJ2-3 and V is TRBV11-3; 13 nucleotides align to TRBD2. CDR3 length: 16 residues. The V segment lost 5 bases and the J segment 0 bases; nucleotides outside the gene matches: 2. Germline lookup yields CDR1 SGHNT and CDR2 YENEEA. CDR3 in amino acids: CASSLGLAGSTDTQYF. The CDR3 DNA follows: TGTGCCAGCAGCCTGGGACTAGCGGGGAGCACAGATACGCAGTATTTT.

This clone was counted between two and nine times. This chain joins TRBV15 and TRBJ2-3, with unresolved D. The V gene's germline CDR1 is LNHNV and CDR2 YYDKDF (reference sequence). The CDR3 covers 14 residues. Deletions cut 0 bases from V and 9 bases from J, with 13 bases between. The CDR3 DNA reads as TGTGCCACCAGCAGAGATACCTCAAAGGGAACGCAGTATTTT. Encoded protein: CATSRDTSKGTQYF.

The chain carries TRBV7-2 and TRBJ2-4; 15 bases are a match to TRBD2. The CDR3 covers 16 residues. With V trimmed by 5 bases and J by 9 bases, 8 bases remained unmatched. CDR1 and CDR2 from the germline V gene are SGHTA and FQGNSA. CDR3 nucleotides: TGTGCCAGCAGCCCGGGACTAGCGGGGGGAACTGGCATTCAGTACTTC. Translation gives CASSPGLAGGTGIQYF.

The V call is TRBV2, the J call TRBJ1-1; D gene unclear. Trimming took off 3 bases at V and 3 bases at J, with 11 bases between the two ends. The CDR3 is made up of 14 amino acids. Germline assignment: CDR1 SNHLY and CDR2 FYNNEI. The CDR3 nucleotides are TGTGCCAGCAGTGAGAGCGTGGGGTACACTGAAGCTTTCTTT. Translated: CASSESVGYTEAFF.